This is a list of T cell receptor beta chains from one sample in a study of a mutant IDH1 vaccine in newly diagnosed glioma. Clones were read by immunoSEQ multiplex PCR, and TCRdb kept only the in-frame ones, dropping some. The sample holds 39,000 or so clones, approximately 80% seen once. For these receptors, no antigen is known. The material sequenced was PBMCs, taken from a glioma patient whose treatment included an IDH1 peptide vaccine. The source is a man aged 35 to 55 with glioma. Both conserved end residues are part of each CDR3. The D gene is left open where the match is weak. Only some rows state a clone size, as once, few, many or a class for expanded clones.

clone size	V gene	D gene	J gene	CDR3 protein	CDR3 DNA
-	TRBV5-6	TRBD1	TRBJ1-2	CASSLGDRGLAGGYTF	TGTGCCAGCAGCTTGGGAGACAGGGGGCTAGCGGGTGGCTACACCTTC
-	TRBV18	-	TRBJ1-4	CATAGQSREKLFF	TGTGCCACCGCGGGTCAGTCCAGGGAAAAACTGTTTTTT
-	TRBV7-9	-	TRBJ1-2	CASSLDLPSGYTF	TGTGCCAGCAGCTTAGACCTGCCTAGCGGCTACACCTTC
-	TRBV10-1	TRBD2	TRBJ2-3	CASGPNTDTQYF	TGCGCTAGCGGGCCAAACACAGATACGCAGTATTTT
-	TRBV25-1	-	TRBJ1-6	CASRGRQGGSINSPLHF	TGTGCCAGTAGGGGCAGGCAGGGAGGTTCCATAAATTCACCCCTCCACTTT
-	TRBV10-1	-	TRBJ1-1	CASSISGTSEAFF	TGCGCCAGCAGTATCTCCGGGACCTCTGAAGCTTTCTTT
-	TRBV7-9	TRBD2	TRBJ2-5	CASSLGLLAGGQETQYF	TGTGCCAGCAGCTTAGGGTTACTAGCGGGGGGCCAAGAGACCCAGTACTTC
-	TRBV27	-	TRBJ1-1	CASSPLGGTEAFF	TGTGCCAGCAGCCCCCTGGGGGGTACTGAAGCTTTCTTT
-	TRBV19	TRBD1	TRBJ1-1	CASKRQGRGAFF	TGTGCCAGTAAACGACAGGGGAGGGGAGCTTTCTTT
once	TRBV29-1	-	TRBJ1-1	CSVAETDNTEAFF	TGCAGCGTTGCGGAGACAGACAACACTGAAGCTTTCTTT
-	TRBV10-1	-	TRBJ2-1	CASSAQGTYSYNEQFF	TGCGCCAGCAGTGCGCAGGGTACGTACTCCTACAATGAGCAGTTCTTC
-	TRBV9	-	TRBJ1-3	CASSGRIAVGGNTIYF	TGTGCCAGCAGCGGAAGGATAGCGGTTGGAGGAAACACCATATATTTT
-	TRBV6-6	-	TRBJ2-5	CASSYVYQETQYF	TGTGCCAGCAGTTACGTCTACCAAGAGACCCAGTACTTC
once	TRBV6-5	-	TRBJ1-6	CASSYFPDSPSSPLHF	TGTGCCAGCAGTTACTTCCCCGACTCCCCTTCTTCACCCCTCCACTTT
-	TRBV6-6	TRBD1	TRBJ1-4	CASSYPPGTGREKLFF	TGTGCCAGCAGTTACCCCCCGGGGACAGGGCGGGAAAAACTGTTTTTT
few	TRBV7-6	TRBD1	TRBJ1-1	CASSLEDRANTEAFF	TGTGCCAGCAGCTTAGAGGACAGGGCGAACACTGAAGCTTTCTTT
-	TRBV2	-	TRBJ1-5	CASSSQDNQPQHF	TGTGCCAGCAGTTCCCAGGATAATCAGCCCCAGCATTTT
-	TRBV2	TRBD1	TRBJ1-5	CASSGQGPVGPQHF	TGTGCCAGCAGCGGACAGGGACCCGTAGGGCCCCAGCATTTT
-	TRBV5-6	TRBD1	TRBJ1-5	CASSLGQGAYSNQPQHF	TGTGCCAGCAGCTTGGGACAGGGGGCCTATAGCAATCAGCCCCAGCATTTT
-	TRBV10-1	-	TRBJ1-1	CASSYWGAFF	TGCGCCAGCAGTTACTGGGGAGCTTTCTTT
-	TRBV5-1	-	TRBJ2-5	CASSLPLGSQETQYF	TGCGCCAGCAGCCTTCCCCTAGGGAGTCAAGAGACCCAGTACTTC
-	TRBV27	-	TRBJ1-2	CASSARILTTGGYTF	TGTGCCAGCAGTGCCAGGATCCTAACAACTGGTGGCTACACCTTC
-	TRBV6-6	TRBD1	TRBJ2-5	CASRGTGGRETQYF	TGTGCCAGCAGAGGGACAGGAGGGAGAGAGACCCAGTACTTC
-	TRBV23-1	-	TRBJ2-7	CASRPKLTGTIYEQYF	TGCGCCAGCAGACCAAAACTCACAGGGACAATCTACGAGCAGTACTTC
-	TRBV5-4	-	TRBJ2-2	CASSFKGGGELFF	TGTGCCAGCAGCTTTAAGGGGGGTGGGGAGCTGTTTTTT
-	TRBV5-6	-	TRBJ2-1	CASSFMGNEQFF	TGTGCCAGCAGCTTTATGGGAAATGAGCAGTTCTTC
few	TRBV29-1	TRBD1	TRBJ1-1	CSVDGTGSEAFF	TGCAGCGTGGACGGGACAGGGTCTGAAGCTTTCTTT